These 12 T cell receptor beta chains were sequenced from one sample in a study of cytomegalovirus exposure and HLA in healthy donors. Both 60 Vbeta primers and 13 Jbeta primers went into the PCR. The protocol was immunoSEQ multiplex PCR, while the TCRdb copy is restricted to in-frame clones and leaves out a portion. There are 250,000 to 350,000 clones in the sample; 75% to 90% occur only once, and roughly 4% lies in the top ten. Source material: PBMCs. The receptors come from a man aged 35 to 55 in good health and CMV-seropositive.

This chain uses TRBV11-2 with TRBJ2-7, with 12 bases fitting TRBD1. The germline CDR1 and CDR2 sequences are SGHAT and FQNNGV. The J segment lost 4 bases and the V segment lost 4 bases, leaving 5 bases of the junction unmatched. This CDR3 is 15 amino acids long. The CDR3 protein is CASSWDRGLGYEQYF. In DNA, the CDR3 is TGTGCCAGCAGCTGGGACAGGGGGCTAGGGTACGAGCAGTACTTC.

The rearrangement joins TRBV4-1 to TRBJ2-1; TRBD2 matches at 8 bases. Trimming at V came to 0 bases and at J to 0 bases, leaving 7 bases not matched to a gene. Germline CDR1 is MGHRA and CDR2 is YSYEKL. The CDR3 runs 18 residues. CDR3 in amino acids: CASSQDNLGTSSYNEQFF. In DNA form, the CDR3 reads TGCGCCAGCAGCCAAGATAATCTTGGGACTAGCTCCTACAATGAGCAGTTCTTC.

The V call is TRBV7-2, the J call TRBJ2-7; tentatively, D is TRBD2 (5 bases). V lost 5 bases and J lost 4, with 12 bases in between. The CDR3 consists of 13 residues. Germline V lookup: CDR1 SGHTA, CDR2 FQGNSA. The CDR3 loop is CASSARGKYEQYF. CDR3 sequence (DNA): TGTGCCAGCAGCGCCCGGGGAAAGTACGAGCAGTACTTC.

This clone was seen only once. This sequence joins TRBV6-6 and TRBJ1-4; the match to TRBD1 covers 9 bases. V shed 4 bases, J shed 8 bases, and the junction held 11 bases outside the gene matches. This CDR3 is built from 16 residues. Germline assignment: CDR1 MNHNY and CDR2 SVGAGI (reference sequence). DNA of the CDR3: TGTGCCAGCAGTTTCCCAATTGACAGGGGGGGAGAAAAACTGTTTTTT. Translation gives CASSFPIDRGGEKLFF.

This chain links TRBV18 with TRBJ2-3; maybe TRBD2 (6 bases). The V gene's germline CDR1 is KGHSH and CDR2 LQKENI. The germline V and J ends were trimmed by 4 bases and 6 bases, with 11 bases remaining between them. The CDR3 length is 13 residues. DNA of the CDR3: TGTGCCAGCTCACTCGTCGGAGGGGATACGCAGTATTTT. This gives the protein CASSLVGGDTQYF.

This clone has more than one count but fewer than ten. The CDR3 region has the DNA TGTGCCAGTAGTATGGGGGGAGGAGGGACTGAAGCTTTCTTT. Translation gives CASSMGGGGTEAFF. This chain connects TRBV19 to TRBJ1-1, with TRBD1 as a possible D gene (5 bases). Looked up from germline, CDR1 is LNHDA and CDR2 is SQIVND (reference sequence). V lost 3 bases and J lost 5, with 13 bases in between. The CDR3 spans 14 residues.

V usage is TRBV29-1 and J usage is TRBJ1-1; possibly TRBD1 for D (5 bases). This CDR3 contains 14 residues. Germline V CDR1 and CDR2: SQVTM, ANQGSEA. The V end was cut by 6 bases, the J end by 2 bases, with 16 bases between. The DNA of the CDR3 is TGCAGCGTCGCGTATGGCAGGGTAAACACTGAAGCTTTCTTT. Translating gives CSVAYGRVNTEAFF. Full variable domain (outside the CDR3, taken from reference TRBV29-1 and TRBJ1-1): SAVISQKPSRDICQRGTSLTIQCQVDSQVTMMFWYRQQPGQSLTLIATANQGSEATYESGFVIDKFPISRPNLTFSTLTVSNMSPEDSSIYLCSVAYGRVNTEAFFGQGTRLTVV.

CDR3 DNA: TGCGCCAGCGGTGAGGCCCATGGCACCGGGGAGCTGTTTTTT. Protein product: CASGEAHGTGELFF. V is TRBV5-1 and J is TRBJ2-2; D remains ambiguous. Germline CDR1 reads SGHRS; CDR2 reads YFSETQ. V dropped 7 bases and J dropped 4 bases, with 14 bases sitting between them. CDR3 length equals 14 residues.

This chain uses TRBV5-4 with TRBJ2-4; 7 bases fit TRBD1. The junction had 9 bases not matched to a gene; V was cut back by 4 bases and J by 8 bases. This CDR3 region has 14 residues. Germline assignment: CDR1 SGHNT and CDR2 YYREEE (reference sequence). CDR3 DNA: TGTGCCAGCAGCACATCAGGGGGATCGGACATTCAGTACTTC. Its protein product is CASSTSGGSDIQYF.

The sample holds one count of this clone. The V and J genes are TRBV30 and TRBJ2-3, with 8 bases fitting TRBD1. The germline gives CDR1 GTSNPN, CDR2 SVGIG (reference sequence). The CDR3 has 16 amino acids. The V segment lost 1 base and the J segment 2 bases; nucleotides outside the gene matches: 8. For the CDR3, the DNA is TGTGCCTGGAGTGGCAGGGGGCGCCCGGTCACAGATACGCAGTATTTT. It codes for CAWSGRGRPVTDTQYF.

This chain connects TRBV11-2 to TRBJ2-1; 13 nucleotides line up with TRBD2. This CDR3 is 17 amino acids long. V lost 5 bases and J lost 3; bases outside the gene matches: 7. CDR1 and CDR2 (germline): SGHAT, FQNNGV. CDR3 DNA sequence: TGTGCCAGCAGCATTGGACTAGCGGGAGTTCTCTACAATGAGCAGTTCTTC. It is translated as CASSIGLAGVLYNEQFF.

This chain joins TRBV4-2 and TRBJ1-2; 8 bases fit TRBD1. V lost 0 bases to trimming and J lost 8 bases; unmatched junction nucleotides: 8. CDR3 length equals 15 residues. CDR1 is LGHNA, CDR2 YNFKEQ, per germline. The chain's CDR3 is CASSQDFGTGLGYTF. Written as DNA, the CDR3 is TGTGCCAGCAGCCAAGATTTCGGGACAGGATTGGGCTACACCTTC.